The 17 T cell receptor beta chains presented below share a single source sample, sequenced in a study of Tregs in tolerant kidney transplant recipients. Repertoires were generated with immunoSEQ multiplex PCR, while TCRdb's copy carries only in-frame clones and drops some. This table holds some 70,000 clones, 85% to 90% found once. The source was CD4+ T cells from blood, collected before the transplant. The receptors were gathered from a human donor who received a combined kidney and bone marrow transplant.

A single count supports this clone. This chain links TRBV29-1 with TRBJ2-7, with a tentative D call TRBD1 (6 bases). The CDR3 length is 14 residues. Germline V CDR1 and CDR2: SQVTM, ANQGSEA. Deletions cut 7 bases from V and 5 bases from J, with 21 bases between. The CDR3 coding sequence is TGCAGCGCCTCCCGAACAGGGAGTATCCACGAGCAGTACTTC. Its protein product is CSASRTGSIHEQYF.

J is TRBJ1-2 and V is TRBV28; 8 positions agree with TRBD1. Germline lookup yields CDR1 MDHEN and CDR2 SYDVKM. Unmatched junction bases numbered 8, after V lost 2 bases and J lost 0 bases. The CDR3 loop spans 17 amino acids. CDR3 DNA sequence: TGTGCCAGCAGTTTACCGACAGGGGCGAGTTCTAACTATGGCTACACCTTC. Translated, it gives CASSLPTGASSNYGYTF.

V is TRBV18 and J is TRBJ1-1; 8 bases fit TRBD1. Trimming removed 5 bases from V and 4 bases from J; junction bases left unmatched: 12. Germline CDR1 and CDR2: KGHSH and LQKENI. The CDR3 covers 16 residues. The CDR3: CASSSSPGQVSTEAFF. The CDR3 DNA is TGTGCCAGCTCATCATCTCCGGGACAGGTTTCCACTGAAGCTTTCTTT.

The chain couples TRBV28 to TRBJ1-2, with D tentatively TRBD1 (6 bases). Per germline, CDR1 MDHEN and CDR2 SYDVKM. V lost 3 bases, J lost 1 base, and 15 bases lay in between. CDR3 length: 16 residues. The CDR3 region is CASSFTRDTINYGYTF. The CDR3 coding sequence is TGTGCCAGCAGTTTTACCAGGGACACTATTAACTATGGCTACACCTTC.

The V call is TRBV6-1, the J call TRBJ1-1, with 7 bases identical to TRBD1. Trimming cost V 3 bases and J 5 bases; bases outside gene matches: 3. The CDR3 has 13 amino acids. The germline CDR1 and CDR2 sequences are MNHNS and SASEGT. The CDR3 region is CASSEARGTEAFF. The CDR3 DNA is TGTGCCAGCAGTGAGGCCAGGGGGACTGAAGCTTTCTTT.

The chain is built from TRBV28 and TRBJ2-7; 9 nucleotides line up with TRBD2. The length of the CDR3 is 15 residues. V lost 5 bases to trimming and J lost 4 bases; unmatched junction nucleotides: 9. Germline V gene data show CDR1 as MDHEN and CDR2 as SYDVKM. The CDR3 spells CASSGVAGVGYEQYF. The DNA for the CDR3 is TGTGCCAGCAGTGGAGTAGCGGGAGTGGGTTACGAGCAGTACTTC.

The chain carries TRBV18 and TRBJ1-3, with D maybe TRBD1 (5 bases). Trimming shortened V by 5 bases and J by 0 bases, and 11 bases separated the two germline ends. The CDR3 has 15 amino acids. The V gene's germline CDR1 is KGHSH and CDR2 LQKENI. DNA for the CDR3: TGTGCCAGCTCAAATCAGGGTACCTCTGGAAACACCATATATTTT. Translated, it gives CASSNQGTSGNTIYF.

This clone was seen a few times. CDR3 DNA: TGTGCCAGCAGCGTAGGGTTGGGCCCTGAAGCTTTCTTT. It translates to CASSVGLGPEAFF. V and J are TRBV9 and TRBJ1-1; D remains unclear. V dropped 0 bases and J dropped 6 bases, with 9 bases sitting between them. Germline V gene data show CDR1 as SGDLS and CDR2 as YYNGEE. The CDR3 is 13 residues long.

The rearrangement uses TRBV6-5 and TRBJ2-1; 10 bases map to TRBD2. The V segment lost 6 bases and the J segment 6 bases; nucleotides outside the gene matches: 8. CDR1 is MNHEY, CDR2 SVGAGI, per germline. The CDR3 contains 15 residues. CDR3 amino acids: CASRQAGGPFNEQFF. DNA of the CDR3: TGTGCCAGCAGACAAGCGGGAGGGCCGTTCAATGAGCAGTTCTTC.

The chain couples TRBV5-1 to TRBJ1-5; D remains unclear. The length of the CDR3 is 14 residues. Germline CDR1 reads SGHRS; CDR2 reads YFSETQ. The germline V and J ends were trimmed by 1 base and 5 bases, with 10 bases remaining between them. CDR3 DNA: TGCGCCAGCAGCTTGCAATCCGGGGATCAGCCCCAGCATTTT. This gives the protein CASSLQSGDQPQHF.

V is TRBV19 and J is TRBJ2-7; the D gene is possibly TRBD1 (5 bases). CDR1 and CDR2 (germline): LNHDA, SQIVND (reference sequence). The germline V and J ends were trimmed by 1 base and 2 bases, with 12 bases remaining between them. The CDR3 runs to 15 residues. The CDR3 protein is CASSIVADTAYEQYF. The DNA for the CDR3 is TGTGCCAGTAGTATAGTTGCGGACACAGCCTACGAGCAGTACTTC.

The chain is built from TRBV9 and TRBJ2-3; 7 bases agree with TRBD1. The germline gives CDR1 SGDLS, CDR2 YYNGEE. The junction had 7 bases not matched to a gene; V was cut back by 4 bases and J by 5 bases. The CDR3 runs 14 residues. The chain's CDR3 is CASSQTGAGDTQYF. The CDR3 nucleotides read TGTGCCAGCAGCCAAACAGGGGCCGGAGATACGCAGTATTTT.

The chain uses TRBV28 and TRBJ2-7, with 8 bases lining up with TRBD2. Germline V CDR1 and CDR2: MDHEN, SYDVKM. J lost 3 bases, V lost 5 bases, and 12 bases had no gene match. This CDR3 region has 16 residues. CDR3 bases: TGTGCCAGCAGTCAGATTAGCGGGAAGTTAGGCTACGAGCAGTACTTC. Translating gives CASSQISGKLGYEQYF.

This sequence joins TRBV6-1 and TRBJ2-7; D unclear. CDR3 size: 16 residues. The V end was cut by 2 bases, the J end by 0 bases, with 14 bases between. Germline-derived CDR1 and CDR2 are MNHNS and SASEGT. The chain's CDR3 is CASSEWRPVASYEQYF. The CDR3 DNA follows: TGTGCCAGCAGTGAATGGCGGCCGGTTGCCTCCTACGAGCAGTACTTC.

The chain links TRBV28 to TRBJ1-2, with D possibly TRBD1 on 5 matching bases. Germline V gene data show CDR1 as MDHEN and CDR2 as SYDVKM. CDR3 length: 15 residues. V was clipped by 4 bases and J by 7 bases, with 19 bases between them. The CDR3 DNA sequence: TGTGCCAGCAGTTCATATCCGCGGGGGGTGGGTGGCTACACCTTC. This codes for CASSSYPRGVGGYTF.

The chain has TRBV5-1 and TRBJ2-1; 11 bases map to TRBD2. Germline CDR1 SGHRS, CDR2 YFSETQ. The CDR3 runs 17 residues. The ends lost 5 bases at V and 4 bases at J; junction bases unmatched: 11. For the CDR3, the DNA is TGCGCCAGCAGTAAGGGGGTAGCGGGAGGGGTTTACAATGAGCAGTTCTTC. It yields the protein CASSKGVAGGVYNEQFF.

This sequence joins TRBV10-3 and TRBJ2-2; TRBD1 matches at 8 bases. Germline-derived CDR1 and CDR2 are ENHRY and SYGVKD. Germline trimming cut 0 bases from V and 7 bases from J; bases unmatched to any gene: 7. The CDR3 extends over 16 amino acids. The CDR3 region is CAISESGQGANGELFF. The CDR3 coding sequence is TGTGCCATCAGTGAGTCAGGGCAGGGGGCGAACGGGGAGCTGTTTTTT.